This T cell receptor beta chain was recovered during a study of beta chain features in type 1 diabetes. At the level of the study: In age, gender and cell yields, patients were similar to healthy donors. Study conclusions and caveats: A greater similarity of naive, central memory and Treg TCRB repertoires was seen among patients than among healthy donors. PCR could preferentially amplify shorter templates, alike in patients and controls.

V shed 1 base and J shed 2 bases, with 6 bases lying between them. This CDR3 comprises 14 residues. From germline, CDR1 is SGHAT and CDR2 FQNNGV. Based on CD45RO/CCR7/CD25/CD127/CD95/CD27, CD4+ regulatory, stem cell-like memory, naive and central memory cells were sorted. The entirety of the isolated RNA underwent reverse transcription, so expressed TCRB transcripts were sequenced. Repertoires were generated with immunoSEQ multiplex PCR, while TCRdb's copy carries only in-frame clones and drops some. Of hundreds of thousands of clones in the sample, about 11% were seen once. Only a few counts were recorded for this clone. Its antigen is unknown. In the same sample, other DNA sequences code for this CDR3.

This TCR derives from a woman aged 30 to 39 in good health. The rearrangement uses TRBV11-2 and TRBJ2-1; no clear D gene. The sample comprised naive CD4+ T cells from blood. The CDR3, as DNA: TGTGCCAGCAGCTTAGGTGGGCCCTACAATGAGCAGTTCTTC. It is translated as CASSLGGPYNEQFF.